These T cell receptor beta chains were read from a single sample in a study of human T cells and chemical hapten exposure. TCRdb redid the calling of the 5' RACE reads with MiXCR, one entry per CDR3 protein. Of 110,000 to 150,000 distinct CDR3 sequences listed, roughly 4% were seen once; the top ten hold over 1.3%. These receptors came from a female donor in good health. The CDR3 runs from the conserved cysteine through the conserved F or W. The D gene is left open where the match is weak. Only part of the rows carry a size: once, few, many, or a class if the clone is expanded.

>TRBV7-9|TRBD1|TRBJ1-5|many
CASSLGTGNGQPQHF
TGTGCCAGCAGCTTGGGGACAGGGAACGGGCAGCCCCAGCATTTT
>TRBV12-3/TRBV12-4|TRBD1|TRBJ2-7|few
CASSLVDRGLGEQYF
TGTGCCAGCAGTTTAGTCGACAGGGGGCTTGGCGAGCAGTACTTC
>TRBV12-3/TRBV12-4|TRBD1|TRBJ2-5|many
CASSQTGKETQYF
TGTGCCAGCAGTCAGACAGGGAAAGAGACCCAGTACTTC
>TRBV3-1|.|TRBJ2-3|many
CASSQADTQYF
TGTGCCAGCAGCCAAGCTGATACGCAGTATTTT
>TRBV6-1|.|TRBJ1-6|few
CASSDRPGARGSPLHF
TGTGCCAGCAGTGATCGTCCAGGGGCCCGTGGGTCACCCCTCCACTTT
>TRBV12-3/TRBV12-4|.|TRBJ1-1|.
CASSSAVVTEAFF
TGTGCCAGCAGTTCCGCAGTTGTGACTGAAGCTTTCTTT
>TRBV6-4|TRBD2|TRBJ2-3|few
CASSASGAPWGDTQYF
TGTGCCAGCAGTGCCAGCGGGGCTCCCTGGGGCGATACGCAGTATTTT
>TRBV5-1|TRBD2|TRBJ2-3|few
CASSSQRGGFADTQYF
TGCGCCAGCAGCTCACAGCGGGGGGGCTTTGCAGATACGCAGTATTTT
>TRBV6-5|.|TRBJ2-7|many
CASSFPEGSCVRISYEQYF
TGTGCCAGCAGTTTCCCCGAGGGCAGTTGCGTTCGGATCTCCTACGAGCAGTACTTC
>TRBV6-1|TRBD1|TRBJ1-2|many
CASSSRDRGNYGYTF
TGTGCCAGCAGTAGCCGGGACAGGGGAAACTATGGCTACACCTTC
>TRBV20-1|TRBD1|TRBJ2-5|many
CSAQGQDQETQYF
TGCAGTGCTCAAGGACAGGACCAAGAGACCCAGTACTTC
>TRBV21-1|.|TRBJ2-7|many
CASSKAGAGHSSYEQYF
TGTGCCAGCAGCAAAGCGGGGGCGGGACATAGCTCCTACGAGCAGTACTTC
>TRBV3-1|.|TRBJ2-3|.
CASSQDCLPTQYF
TGTGCCAGCAGCCAAGATTGCCTTCCCACCCAGTATTTT
>TRBV4-1|.|TRBJ1-1|.
CASSPRLGRSPTEAFF
TGCGCCAGCAGCCCCCGTCTAGGGCGTAGCCCCACTGAAGCTTTCTTT
>TRBV7-9|TRBD1|TRBJ1-1|many
CASSLYRDRAVVAFF
TGTGCCAGCAGTTTGTACCGGGACAGGGCCGTAGTAGCTTTCTTT
>TRBV6-1|TRBD1|TRBJ1-2|few
CASSEDWGTGVVGYTF
TGTGCCAGCAGTGAAGATTGGGGGACAGGGGTAGTTGGCTACACCTTC
>TRBV6-5|.|TRBJ2-2|many
CASGRGGTGELFF
TGTGCCAGCGGTCGTGGAGGCACCGGGGAGCTGTTTTTT
>TRBV2|.|TRBJ1-6|many
CASRPRTGSPLHF
TGTGCCAGCAGACCCCGGACGGGTTCACCCCTCCACTTT
>TRBV7-9|.|TRBJ2-3|many
CASSLFGRADTQYF
TGTGCCAGCAGCTTGTTCGGCAGGGCAGATACGCAGTATTTT
>TRBV19|TRBD1|TRBJ1-1|many
CASSRRGLTEAFF
TGTGCCAGTAGTAGAAGGGGGCTCACTGAAGCTTTCTTT
>TRBV28|TRBD2|TRBJ2-1|many
CASSFVAGGYNEQFF
TGTGCCAGCAGTTTCGTAGCGGGGGGGTACAATGAGCAGTTCTTC
>TRBV29-1|.|TRBJ2-5|many
CSVEWGVGETQYF
TGCAGCGTTGAGTGGGGGGTCGGAGAGACCCAGTACTTC
>TRBV6-5|TRBD1|TRBJ1-6|few
CASSYLDRASTLHF
TGTGCCAGCAGTTACTTGGACAGGGCCTCAACCCTCCACTTT
>TRBV9|TRBD1|TRBJ1-1|many
CASSLQGATHSEAFF
TGTGCCAGCAGCTTACAGGGGGCAACCCACAGTGAAGCTTTCTTT
>TRBV5-1|.|TRBJ2-7|.
CASSRDPDYEQYF
TGCGCCAGCAGCCGGGACCCCGACTACGAGCAGTACTTC
>TRBV11-2|.|TRBJ1-1|many
CASSMLRGSTEAFF
TGTGCCAGCAGCATGCTCAGGGGATCCACTGAAGCTTTCTTT
>TRBV18|.|TRBJ1-2|many
CASSPIHRGHFNYGYTF
TGTGCCAGCTCACCGATACACCGGGGACACTTTAACTATGGCTACACCTTC
>TRBV12-3/TRBV12-4|.|TRBJ1-1|.
CASSLYGQLNTEAFF
TGTGCCAGCAGTTTGTACGGACAGTTGAACACTGAAGCTTTCTTT
>TRBV7-9|.|TRBJ1-2|many
CASGIGGDYGYTF
TGTGCCAGTGGCATAGGGGGGGACTATGGCTACACCTTC
>TRBV5-1|TRBD2|TRBJ2-3|many
CASSQAGGRTDTQYF
TGCGCCAGCAGCCAAGCGGGGGGCAGGACAGATACGCAGTATTTT
>TRBV6-1|.|TRBJ1-4|.
CASTRGTNEKLFF
TGTGCCAGCACCAGAGGAACTAATGAAAAACTGTTTTTT
>TRBV10-3|.|TRBJ1-5|many
CAISLGPISNQPQHF
TGTGCCATCAGCCTCGGACCGATTAGCAATCAGCCCCAGCATTTT
>TRBV5-1|.|TRBJ1-6|many
CASSWTAGNNSPLHF
TGCGCCAGCAGCTGGACGGCGGGGAACAATTCACCCCTCCACTTT
>TRBV20-1|.|TRBJ2-3|many
CSARGWAGSTDTQYF
TGCAGTGCTAGAGGATGGGCAGGCAGCACAGATACGCAGTATTTT
>TRBV4-3|TRBD1|TRBJ2-5|many
CASSQILPGQGMGTQYF
TGCGCCAGCAGCCAAATTCTGCCGGGACAGGGAATGGGGACCCAGTACTTC
>TRBV18|TRBD1|TRBJ1-6|many
CASSPGQGAAYNSPLHF
TGTGCCAGCTCACCGGGACAGGGGGCCGCTTATAATTCACCCCTCCACTTT
>TRBV29-1|.|TRBJ2-3|.
CSGDRLDTQYF
TGCAGCGGTGATAGATTAGATACGCAGTATTTT
>TRBV5-1|.|TRBJ2-6|many
CASSLGADQSGANVLTF
TGCGCCAGCAGCTTGGGGGCAGATCAATCTGGGGCCAACGTCCTGACTTTC
>TRBV3-1|.|TRBJ1-1|many
CASSRSRGGRQTEAFF
TGTGCCAGCAGCCGCTCTAGGGGGGGAAGGCAGACTGAAGCTTTCTTT
>TRBV20-1|TRBD1|TRBJ2-7|many
CSARRRGLRSGILYEQYF
TGCAGTGCTAGACGAAGGGGGCTACGTTCAGGTATCCTCTACGAGCAGTACTTC